This T cell receptor beta chain was profiled in a study of shared clonotypes between healthy human individuals. As defined, naive CD8 cells were CD45RO-negative and positively selected for CCR7, with terminally differentiated effector memory CD45RA+ cells excluded. From germline, CDR1 is SGHAT and CDR2 FQNNGV. V shed 6 bases, J shed 0 bases, and the junction held 16 bases outside the gene matches. The CDR3 runs to 19 residues. The data were produced by immunoSEQ multiplex PCR, yet TCRdb's version contains in-frame clones alone and is incomplete. The sample has 1.5 million to 2.5 million clones; about 95% are singletons. About this clone: Its target is not known.

Study-wide results and caveats: Investigators expected sequencing depth to affect clonotype sharing among donors. A reduction in generation probabilities was seen for non-shared clonotypes relative to those shared by all four donors.

J is TRBJ2-5 and V is TRBV11-2, with 10 bases fitting TRBD2. Sequencing was performed on naive CD8+ T cells sorted from blood. This receptor was identified in a young man in good health. The CDR3 sequence: CASSLTRAHSGRYQETQYF. DNA for the CDR3: TGTGCCAGCAGTTTGACTAGAGCCCATAGCGGGAGGTACCAAGAGACCCAGTACTTC.